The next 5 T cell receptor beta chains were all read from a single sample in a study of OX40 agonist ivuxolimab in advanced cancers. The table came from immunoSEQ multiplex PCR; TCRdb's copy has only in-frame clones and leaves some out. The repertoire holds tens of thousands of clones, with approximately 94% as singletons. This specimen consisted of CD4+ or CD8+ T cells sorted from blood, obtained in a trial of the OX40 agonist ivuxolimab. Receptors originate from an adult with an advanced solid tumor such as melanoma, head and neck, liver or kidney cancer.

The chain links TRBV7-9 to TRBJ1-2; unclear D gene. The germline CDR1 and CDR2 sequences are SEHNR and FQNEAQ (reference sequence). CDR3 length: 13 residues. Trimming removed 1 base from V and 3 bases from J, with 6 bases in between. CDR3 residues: CASSLGLDYGYTF. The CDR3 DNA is TGTGCCAGCAGCTTAGGTCTGGACTATGGCTACACCTTC.

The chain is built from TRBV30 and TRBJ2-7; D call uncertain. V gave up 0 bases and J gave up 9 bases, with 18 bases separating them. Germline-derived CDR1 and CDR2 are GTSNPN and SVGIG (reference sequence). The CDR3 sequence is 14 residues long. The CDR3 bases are TGTGCCTGGAGTGTAGGGTTTTTAGGCAGTCCGCAGTACTTC. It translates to CAWSVGFLGSPQYF.

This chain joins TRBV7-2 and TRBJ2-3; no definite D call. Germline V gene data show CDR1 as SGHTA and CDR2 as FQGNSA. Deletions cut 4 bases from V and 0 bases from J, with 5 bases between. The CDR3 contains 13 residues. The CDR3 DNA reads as TGTGCCAGCAGCTCCGTAAGCACAGATACGCAGTATTTT. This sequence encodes CASSSVSTDTQYF.

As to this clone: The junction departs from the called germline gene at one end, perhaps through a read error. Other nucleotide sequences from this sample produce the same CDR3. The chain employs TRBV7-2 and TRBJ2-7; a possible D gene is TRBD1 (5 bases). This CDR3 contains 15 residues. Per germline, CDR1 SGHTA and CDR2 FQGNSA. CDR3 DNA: TGTGCTAGCAGCTTAGATTGGACACCGTCCCTCGAGCAGTACTTC. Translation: CASSLDWTPSLEQYF. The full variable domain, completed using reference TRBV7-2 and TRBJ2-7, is GAGVSQSPSNKVTEKGKDVELRCDPISGHTALYWYRQSLGQGLEFLIYFQGNSAPDKSGLPSDRFSAERTGGSVSTLTIQRTQQEDSAVYLCASSLDWTPSLEQYFGPGTRLTVT.

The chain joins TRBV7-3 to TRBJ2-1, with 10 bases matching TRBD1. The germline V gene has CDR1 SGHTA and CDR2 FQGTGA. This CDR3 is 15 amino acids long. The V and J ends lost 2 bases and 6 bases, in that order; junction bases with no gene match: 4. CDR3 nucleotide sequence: TGTGCCAGCAGCTTATCTGGGACAGGGGCCAATGAGCAGTTCTTC. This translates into CASSLSGTGANEQFF.